The sequence of this T cell receptor (beta chain) was determined in a study of OX40 agonist ivuxolimab in advanced cancers. Study information: The eligibility criteria allowed prior anti-PD-1, anti-PD-L1 or anti-CTLA-4 therapy, and about 40% had some.

Here immunoSEQ multiplex PCR was the method, and the copy in TCRdb shows in-frame clones only, minus some. Here the sample spans about 54,000 clones, about four fifths being singletons. The receptor's source is an adult with an advanced solid tumor such as melanoma, head and neck, liver or kidney cancer. This material consisted of CD4+ or CD8+ T cells sorted from blood, taken in a trial of the OX40 agonist ivuxolimab.

The CDR3 protein is CASSFGGETGNTIYF. The CDR3, as DNA: TGTGCCAGCAGTTTCGGCGGGGAGACCGGAAACACCATATATTTT. The V call is TRBV28, the J call TRBJ1-3; D not resolved. The V and J ends lost 3 bases and 4 bases respectively, with 13 bases between them. CDR3 length: 15 residues. Germline V gene lookup returns CDR1 MDHEN and CDR2 SYDVKM.